The present T cell receptor beta chain was sequenced within a study of metastatic and nonmetastatic thyroid tumors. CDR3 length: 14 amino acids. With 5 bases removed from V and 3 bases from J, the gap between germline ends came to 13 bases. Per the germline V gene, CDR1 is LNHDA and CDR2 is SQIVND (reference sequence). TCRdb re-called clones via MiXCR from the PCR reads. This sample carries 36,000 or so clones, about 30% of them seen once, and the ten largest clones take approximately 16%. Thyroid surgery took place with no prior treatment in any patient. The chain is built from TRBV19 and TRBJ1-2; D is uncertain. The clonotype originates from a female donor with papillary thyroid cancer or a benign thyroid nodule (not recorded which). Some clones in this sample may be carry-over from other donors' samples. Specimen: tumor tissue. The CDR3 bases are TGTGCCAGTAGTGCCCGACCATGGGACTATGGCTACACCTTC. Its protein is CASSARPWDYGYTF.